Listed here are 18 T cell receptor beta chains from one sample, sequenced in a study of CD8+CD57+ T cells in acquired aplastic anemia. Both TCR beta VDJ combination and CDR3 sequence profiling were carried out. Genomic DNA was the template for this profiling. TCRdb processed the reads anew with MiXCR; each CDR3 protein has one entry. The sample holds about 160,000 distinct CDR3 sequences; roughly 45% are singletons and the top ten take around 3.2%. Only patients with CD8+CD57+ cell expansion on flow cytometry were chosen for sequencing. Sequencing input: sorted CD4+, CD8+, or CD8+CD57+ T cells (not recorded which) from PBMCs. The source of these receptors is a human donor with aplastic anemia.

At least ten counts were recorded for this clonotype. The chain uses TRBV10-3 and TRBJ1-1; D is unresolved. CDR1 ENHRY and CDR2 SYGVKD come from the germline V gene. This CDR3 has 13 residues. V lost 2 bases to trimming and J lost 7 bases, with 11 bases between them. The DNA of the CDR3 is TGTGCCATCAGTGAGGGGGTGGGATTTGAAGCTTTCTTT. This gives the protein CAISEGVGFEAFF.

This clonotype was observed a handful of times. The chain has TRBV25-1 and TRBJ2-1, with D unresolved. Trimming stripped 3 bases from V and 9 bases from J, with 15 bases between. Germline V CDR1 and CDR2: MGHDK, SYGVNS. CDR3 length: 14 amino acids. The CDR3 coding sequence is TGTGCCAGCAGTGACCCCTCTGAGAGTTCTGAGCAGTTCTTC. It translates to CASSDPSESSEQFF.

This clonotype was observed many times. The rearrangement joins TRBV5-4 to TRBJ1-2; 8 bases fit TRBD1. The CDR3 length is 14 residues. CDR1 is SGHNT, CDR2 YYREEE, per germline (reference sequence). With 1 base clipped from V and 4 bases from J, the junction kept 3 bases outside the gene matches. CDR3 DNA: TGTGCCAGCAGCTTGAGGACAGGGTTCTATGGCTACACCTTC. Its translation: CASSLRTGFYGYTF.

The chain joins TRBV24-1 to TRBJ1-5; D unclear. Per germline, CDR1 KGHDR and CDR2 SFDVKD. This CDR3 has 14 amino acids. Trimming left V 5 bases short and J 4 bases short, with 11 bases between. The CDR3 sequence: CATSAAWTNQPQHF. The CDR3 DNA sequence: TGTGCCACCAGTGCGGCGTGGACTAATCAGCCCCAGCATTTT.

V is TRBV7-2 and J is TRBJ2-7; TRBD2 matches at 8 bases. The length of the CDR3 is 14 residues. The germline V gene has CDR1 SGHTA and CDR2 FQGNSA. V trimming: 4 bases; J trimming: 5 bases; junction bases outside the gene matches: 7. The CDR3 reads CASSSGAGEDEQYV. In DNA form, the CDR3 reads TGTGCCAGCAGCTCCGGAGCGGGAGAGGACGAGCAGTACGTC.

The table lists this clonotype with many counts. This chain connects TRBV5-1 to TRBJ1-1, with 9 bases aligning to TRBD1. Germline V gene sequence: CDR1 SGHRS, CDR2 YFSETQ. The CDR3 is 17 residues long. With V trimmed by 1 base and J by 4 bases, 11 bases remained unmatched. This chain's CDR3 is CASSLPSGTGFVTEAFF. The CDR3 DNA reads TGCGCCAGCAGCTTGCCGTCCGGGACAGGGTTTGTCACTGAAGCTTTCTTT.

This clonotype was observed at least ten times. The chain is built from TRBV30 and TRBJ2-1; TRBD1 aligns across 9 bases. V trimming: 5 bases; J trimming: 0 bases; junction bases outside the gene matches: 2. There are 14 residues in the CDR3. The germline CDR1 and CDR2 sequences are GTSNPN and SVGIG (reference sequence). CDR3 in DNA: TGTGCCTGGGGACAGGGGAGCTCCTACAATGAGCAGTTCTTC. This codes for CAWGQGSSYNEQFF.

A remark on this clonotype: This may stem from a read error, because a much larger clone lies one nucleotide away. In this CDR3 the conserved last residue, phenylalanine or tryptophan, is missing, so a read error is likely. The chain combines TRBV2 with TRBJ1-1; 7 positions agree with TRBD1. J gave up 3 bases and V 5 bases, and 6 bases lay outside the gene matches. The CDR3 length is 14 residues. Germline V lookup: CDR1 SNHLY, CDR2 FYNNEI. The chain's CDR3 is CASSTQGMDTEAFL. The CDR3 bases are TGTGCCAGCAGTACACAGGGGATGGACACTGAAGCTTTCCTT.

The chain recombines TRBV29-1 with TRBJ2-7, with D tentatively TRBD2 (6 bases). V was clipped by 6 bases and J by 0 bases, with 15 bases between them. The CDR3 has 14 residues. The germline CDR1 and CDR2 sequences are SQVTM and ANQGSEA. In DNA, the CDR3 is TGCAGCGTGCGCCGGGACGGGAGCTCCTACGAGCAGTACTTC. Translation gives CSVRRDGSSYEQYF.

This clonotype was counted ten times or more. A much larger clone lies a single base off, so this may be a read error. The chain links TRBV2 to TRBJ2-7; 11 positions match TRBD1. Trimming cost V 3 bases and J 3 bases; bases outside gene matches: 4. Germline values: CDR1 SNHLY, CDR2 FYNNEI. This CDR3 comprises 15 residues. The CDR3 sequence: CASSEGTGGFYEQYF. The DNA for the CDR3 is TGTGCCAGCAGTGAGGGGACAGGGGGATTCTACGAGCAGTACTTC. The complete variable domain, with remaining parts taken from reference TRBV2 and TRBJ2-7, reads EPEVTQTPSHQVTQMGQEVILRCVPISNHLYFYWYRQILGQKVEFLVSFYNNEISEKSEIFDDQFSVERPDGSNFTLKIRSTKLEDSAMYFCASSEGTGGFYEQYFGPGTRLTVT.

Details on this clonotype: Germline is not matched at one junction end, which may reflect a read error. The chain employs TRBV29-1 and TRBJ2-5; either TRBD1 or TRBD2 may supply D (5 bases each). The CDR3 extends over 13 amino acids. Looked up from germline, CDR1 is SQVTM and CDR2 is ANQGSEA. As DNA, the CDR3 is TGCAGCGTGGAAGCAGGGCTAGAGGGGACCCAGTACTTC. As protein: CSVEAGLEGTQYF.

Details on this clonotype: The junction does not match germline at one end; this may be a read error. V is TRBV29-1 and J is TRBJ1-5; D gene uncertain. The CDR3 has 13 residues. Looked up from germline, CDR1 is SQVTM and CDR2 is ANQGSEA. In DNA, the CDR3 is TGCAGCGTTGTATTGGGTGGCGGTCAGCCCCGGCATTTT. Amino acid sequence: CSVVLGGGQPRHF.

The chain recombines TRBV9 with TRBJ1-1; D is undetermined. The CDR3 spans 11 residues. The ends were cut back, 4 bases at V and 6 bases at J, with 7 bases in the middle. In germline, CDR1 is SGDLS, CDR2 YYNGEE. CDR3 region: CASSPQSEAFF. CDR3 in DNA: TGTGCCAGCAGCCCCCAGTCTGAAGCTTTCTTT. The full variable domain, in which reference TRBV9 and TRBJ1-1 provide the parts outside the CDR3, is DSGVTQTPKHLITATGQRVTLRCSPRSGDLSVYWYQQSLDQGLQFLIQYYNGEERAKGNILERFSAQQFPDLHSELNLSSLELGDSALYFCASSPQSEAFFGQGTRLTVV.

This chain joins TRBV10-3 and TRBJ1-2; D uncertain. V was cut by 6 bases and J by 5 bases, with 19 bases left in between. Germline V gives CDR1 ENHRY, CDR2 SYGVKD. The CDR3 is made up of 15 amino acids. CDR3 amino acids: CAISLGYSQSYGYTF. Here the CDR3 DNA reads TGTGCCATCAGCCTAGGGTACAGCCAGTCTTATGGCTACACCTTC.

The chain has TRBV11-1 and TRBJ1-6, with TRBD1 as a possible D gene (6 bases). CDR3 size: 16 residues. V lost 5 bases, J lost 5 bases, and 16 bases lay in between. In germline, CDR1 is SGHAT, CDR2 FQDESV (reference sequence). The CDR3 DNA reads TGTGCCAGCAGCCAAGGATTGGGGGCGGATAATTCACCCCTCCACTTT. Translating gives CASSQGLGADNSPLHF.

In its sample, this clonotype was seen a few times. This chain connects TRBV30 to TRBJ1-1; D ambiguous. The CDR3 is made up of 11 amino acids. CDR1 and CDR2 from the germline V gene are GTSNPN and SVGIG (reference sequence). The V end lost 8 bases, the J end lost 3 bases, and 10 bases lay between the germline ends. CDR3 sequence reads: CAGGSDTEAFF. The CDR3 DNA is TGTGCCGGAGGTTCGGACACTGAAGCTTTCTTT.

This clonotype was seen many times. This chain connects TRBV9 to TRBJ1-3, with D maybe TRBD1 (5 bases). The CDR3 sequence is 17 residues long. CDR1 is SGDLS, CDR2 YYNGEE, per germline. The V gene lost 1 base and the J gene lost 0 bases, with 14 bases spanning the gap. The CDR3 spells CASSVQSGRNSGNTIYF. CDR3 coding DNA: TGTGCCAGCAGCGTACAGTCGGGACGGAACTCTGGAAACACCATATATTTT.

The CDR3 is CASSISSGPTYEQYF. The CDR3 DNA reads as TGTGCCAGTAGTATCTCTTCGGGGCCAACGTACGAGCAGTACTTC. V usage is TRBV19 and J usage is TRBJ2-7, with D perhaps given as TRBD1 or TRBD2 (5 bases each). CDR1 and CDR2 from the germline V gene are LNHDA and SQIVND (reference sequence). The CDR3 is made up of 15 amino acids. Trimming shortened V by 3 bases and J by 4 bases, and 16 bases separated the two germline ends.